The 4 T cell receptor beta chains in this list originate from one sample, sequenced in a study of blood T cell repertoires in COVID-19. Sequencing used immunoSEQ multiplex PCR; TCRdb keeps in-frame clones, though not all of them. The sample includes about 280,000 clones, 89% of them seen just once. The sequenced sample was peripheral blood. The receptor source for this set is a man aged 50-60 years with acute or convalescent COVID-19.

The CDR3 is CASSLGLWDTGSEQYF. The CDR3 bases are TGTGCCAGCAGCTTGGGCCTCTGGGACACCGGCTCCGAGCAGTACTTC. The V and J genes are TRBV11-2 and TRBJ2-7; a possible D gene is TRBD1 (6 bases). V lost 3 bases, J lost 6 bases, and 21 bases lay in between. From germline, CDR1 is SGHAT and CDR2 FQNNGV. There are 16 residues in the CDR3.

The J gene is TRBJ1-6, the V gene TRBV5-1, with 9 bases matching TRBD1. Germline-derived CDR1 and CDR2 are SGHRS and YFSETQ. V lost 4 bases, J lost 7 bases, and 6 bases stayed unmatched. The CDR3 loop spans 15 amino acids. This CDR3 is CASSMTGTGNSPLHF. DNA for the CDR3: TGCGCCAGCAGCATGACCGGGACAGGGAATTCACCCCTCCACTTT.

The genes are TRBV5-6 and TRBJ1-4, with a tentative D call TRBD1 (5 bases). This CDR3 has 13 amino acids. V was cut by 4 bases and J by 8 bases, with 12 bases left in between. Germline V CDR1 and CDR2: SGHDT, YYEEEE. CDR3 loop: CASSSGGWEKLFF. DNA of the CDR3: TGTGCCAGCAGCAGCGGGGGGTGGGAAAAACTGTTTTTT. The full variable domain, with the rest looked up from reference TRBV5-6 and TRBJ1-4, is DAGVTQSPTHLIKTRGQQVTLRCSPKSGHDTVSWYQQALGQGPQFIFQYYEEEERQRGNFPDRFSGHQFPNYSSELNVNALLLGDSALYLCASSSGGWEKLFFGSGTQLSVL.

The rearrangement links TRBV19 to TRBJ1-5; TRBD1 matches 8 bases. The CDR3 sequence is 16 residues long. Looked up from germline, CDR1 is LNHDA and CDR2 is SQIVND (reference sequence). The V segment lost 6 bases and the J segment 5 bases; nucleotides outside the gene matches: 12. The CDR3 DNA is TGTGCCAGTAGGCCTTCAGGGGGCAGGGGTGATCAGCCCCAGCATTTT. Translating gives CASRPSGGRGDQPQHF.